This TCR beta chain originates from a study of OX40 agonist ivuxolimab in advanced cancers. This table comes from immunoSEQ multiplex PCR, and its TCRdb copy is limited to in-frame clones, with some not included. The sample shows approximately 100,000 clones, about 90% of them seen only once. Germline-derived CDR1 and CDR2 are SGHNT and YENEEA. Trimming removed 0 bases at V and 15 bases at J, with 12 bases between. The CDR3 totals 12 residues. V usage is TRBV11-3 and J usage is TRBJ2-4; D gene unclear. The receptor's source is an adult with an advanced solid tumor such as melanoma, head and neck, liver or kidney cancer. The sequencing used CD4+ or CD8+ T cells sorted from blood, collected in a trial of the OX40 agonist ivuxolimab. This CDR3 reads CASSLDDLGLYF. The CDR3 DNA reads as TGTGCCAGCAGCTTAGACGATCTAGGTCTGTACTTC. The variable domain in full, with the rest retrieved from reference TRBV11-3 and TRBJ2-4, is EAGVVQSPRYKIIEKKQPVAFWCNPISGHNTLYWYLQNLGQGPELLIRYENEEAVDDSQLPKDRFSAERLKGVDSTLKIQPAELGDSAVYLCASSLDDLGLYFGAGTRLSVL.